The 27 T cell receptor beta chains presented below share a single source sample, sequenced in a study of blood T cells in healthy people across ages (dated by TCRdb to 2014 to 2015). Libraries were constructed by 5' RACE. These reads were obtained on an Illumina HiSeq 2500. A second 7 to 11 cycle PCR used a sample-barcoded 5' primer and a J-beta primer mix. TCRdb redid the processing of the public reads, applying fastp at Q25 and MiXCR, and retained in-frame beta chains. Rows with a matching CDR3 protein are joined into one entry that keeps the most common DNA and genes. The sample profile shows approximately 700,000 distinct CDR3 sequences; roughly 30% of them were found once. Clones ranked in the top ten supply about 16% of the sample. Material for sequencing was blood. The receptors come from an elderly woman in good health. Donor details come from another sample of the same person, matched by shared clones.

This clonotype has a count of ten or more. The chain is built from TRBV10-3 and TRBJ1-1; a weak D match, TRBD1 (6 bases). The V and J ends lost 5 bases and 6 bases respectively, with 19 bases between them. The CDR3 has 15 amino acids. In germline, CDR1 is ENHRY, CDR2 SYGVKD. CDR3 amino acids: CAISPGLGAGAEAFF. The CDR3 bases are TGTGCCATCAGTCCGGGGTTGGGCGCAGGGGCTGAAGCTTTCTTT.

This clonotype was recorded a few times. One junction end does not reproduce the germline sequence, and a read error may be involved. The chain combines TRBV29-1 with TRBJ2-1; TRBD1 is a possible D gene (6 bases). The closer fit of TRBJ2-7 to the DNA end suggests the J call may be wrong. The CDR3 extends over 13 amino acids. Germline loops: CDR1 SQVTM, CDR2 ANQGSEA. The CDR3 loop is CGVTTGTYNEQYF. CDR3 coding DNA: TGCGGCGTTACGACAGGAACCTACAATGAGCAGTACTTC.

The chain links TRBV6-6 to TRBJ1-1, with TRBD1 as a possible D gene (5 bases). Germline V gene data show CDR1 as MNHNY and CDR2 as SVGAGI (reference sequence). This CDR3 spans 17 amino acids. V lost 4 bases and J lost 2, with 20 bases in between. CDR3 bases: TGTGCCAGCAGTTTTTACCAGGGAACCTCGTTTAACACTGAAGCTTTCTTT. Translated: CASSFYQGTSFNTEAFF.

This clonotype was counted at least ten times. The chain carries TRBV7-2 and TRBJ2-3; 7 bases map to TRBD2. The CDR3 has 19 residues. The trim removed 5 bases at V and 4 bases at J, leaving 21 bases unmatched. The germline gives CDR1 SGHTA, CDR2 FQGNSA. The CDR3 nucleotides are TGTGCCAGCAGCCGCTATCTCCCGGGACTAAGAGAAAACGCAGATACGCAGTATTTT. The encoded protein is CASSRYLPGLRENADTQYF.

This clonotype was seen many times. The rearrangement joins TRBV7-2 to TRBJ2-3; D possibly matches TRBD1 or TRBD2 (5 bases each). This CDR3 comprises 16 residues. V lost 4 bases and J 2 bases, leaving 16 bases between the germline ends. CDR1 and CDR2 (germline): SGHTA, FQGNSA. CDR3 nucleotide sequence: TGTGCCAGCAGCTCGGGTCTAGGTGGGACCACAGATACGCAGTATTTT. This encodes CASSSGLGGTTDTQYF.

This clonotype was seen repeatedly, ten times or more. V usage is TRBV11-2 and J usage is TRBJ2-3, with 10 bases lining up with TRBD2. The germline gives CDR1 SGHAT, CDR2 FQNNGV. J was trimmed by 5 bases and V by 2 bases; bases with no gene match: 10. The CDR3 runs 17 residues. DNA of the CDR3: TGTGCCAGCAGCTTATCAGCGGGGGGGCTCCGGGAAGATACGCAGTATTTT. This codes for CASSLSAGGLREDTQYF.

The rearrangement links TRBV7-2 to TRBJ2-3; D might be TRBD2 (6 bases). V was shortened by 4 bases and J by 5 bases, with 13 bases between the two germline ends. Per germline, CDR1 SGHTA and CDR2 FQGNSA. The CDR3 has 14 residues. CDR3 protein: CASSSHSGQDTQYF. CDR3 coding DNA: TGTGCCAGCAGCTCCCATAGCGGTCAAGATACGCAGTATTTT.

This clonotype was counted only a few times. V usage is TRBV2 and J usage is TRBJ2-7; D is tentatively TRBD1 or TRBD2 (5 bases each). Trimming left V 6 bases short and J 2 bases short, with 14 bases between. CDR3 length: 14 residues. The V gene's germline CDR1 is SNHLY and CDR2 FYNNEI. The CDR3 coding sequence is TGTGCCAGCAGGCCCGGGACCCTTACCTACGAGCAGTACTTC. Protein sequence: CASRPGTLTYEQYF.

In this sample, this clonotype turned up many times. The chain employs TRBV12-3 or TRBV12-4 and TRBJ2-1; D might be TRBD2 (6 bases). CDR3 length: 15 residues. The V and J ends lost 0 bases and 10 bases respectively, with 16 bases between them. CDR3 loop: CASSLAGTEVDEQFF. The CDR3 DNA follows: TGTGCCAGCAGTTTAGCCGGGACTGAGGTAGACGAGCAGTTCTTC.

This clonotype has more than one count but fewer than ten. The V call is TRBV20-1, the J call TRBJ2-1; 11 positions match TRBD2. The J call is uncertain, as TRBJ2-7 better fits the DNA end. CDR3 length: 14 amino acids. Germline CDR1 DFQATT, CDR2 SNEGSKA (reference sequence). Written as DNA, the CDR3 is TGCAGTGCCGCCGGGACTAGCGGCCCCTACGAGCAGTACTTC. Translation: CSAAGTSGPYEQYF.

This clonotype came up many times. The CDR3 spells CSASWDRGVLQFF. DNA for the CDR3: TGCAGTGCTAGTTGGGACAGGGGGGTTTTGCAGTTCTTC. The V call is TRBV20-1, the J call TRBJ2-1; 11 bases are shared with TRBD1. CDR1 DFQATT and CDR2 SNEGSKA come from the germline V gene (reference sequence). V shed 3 bases, J shed 12 bases, and the junction held 7 bases outside the gene matches. This CDR3 contains 13 residues.

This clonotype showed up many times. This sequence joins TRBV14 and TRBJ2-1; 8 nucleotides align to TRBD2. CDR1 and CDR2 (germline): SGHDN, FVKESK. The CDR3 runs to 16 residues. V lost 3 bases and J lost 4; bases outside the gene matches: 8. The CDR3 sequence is CASSHPGGGGYNEQFF. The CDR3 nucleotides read TGTGCCAGCAGCCACCCCGGGGGCGGGGGGTACAATGAGCAGTTCTTC. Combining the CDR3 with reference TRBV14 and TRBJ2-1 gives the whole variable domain EAGVTQFPSHSVIEKGQTVTLRCDPISGHDNLYWYRRVMGKEIKFLLHFVKESKQDESGMPNNRFLAERTGGTYSTLKVQPAELEDSGVYFCASSHPGGGGYNEQFFGPGTRLTVL.

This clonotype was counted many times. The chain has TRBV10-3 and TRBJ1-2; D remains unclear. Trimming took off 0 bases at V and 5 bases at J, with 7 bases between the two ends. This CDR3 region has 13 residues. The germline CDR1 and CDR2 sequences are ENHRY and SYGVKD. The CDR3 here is CAISESPRYGYTF. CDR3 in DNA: TGTGCCATCAGTGAGTCCCCTCGATATGGCTACACCTTC.

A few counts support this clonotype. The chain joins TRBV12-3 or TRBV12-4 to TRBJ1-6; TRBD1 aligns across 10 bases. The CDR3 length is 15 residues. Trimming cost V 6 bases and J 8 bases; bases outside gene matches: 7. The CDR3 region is CASRPGTGADSPLHF. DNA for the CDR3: TGTGCCAGCAGACCCGGGACAGGGGCGGATTCACCCCTCCACTTT.

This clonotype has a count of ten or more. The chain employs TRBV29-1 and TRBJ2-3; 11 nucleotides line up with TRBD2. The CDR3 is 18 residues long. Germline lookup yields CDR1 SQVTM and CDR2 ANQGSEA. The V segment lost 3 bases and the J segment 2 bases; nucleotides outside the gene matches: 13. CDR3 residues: CSVDGLAGGSGNTDTQYF. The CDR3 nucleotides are TGCAGCGTTGATGGTCTAGCGGGGGGTTCGGGGAACACAGATACGCAGTATTTT.

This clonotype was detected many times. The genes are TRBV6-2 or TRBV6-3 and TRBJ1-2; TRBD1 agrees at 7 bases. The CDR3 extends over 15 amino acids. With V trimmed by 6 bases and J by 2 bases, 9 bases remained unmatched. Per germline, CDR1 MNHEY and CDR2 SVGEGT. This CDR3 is CASSPRTGTNYGYTF. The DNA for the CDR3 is TGTGCCAGCAGCCCTCGGACAGGAACAAACTATGGCTACACCTTC.

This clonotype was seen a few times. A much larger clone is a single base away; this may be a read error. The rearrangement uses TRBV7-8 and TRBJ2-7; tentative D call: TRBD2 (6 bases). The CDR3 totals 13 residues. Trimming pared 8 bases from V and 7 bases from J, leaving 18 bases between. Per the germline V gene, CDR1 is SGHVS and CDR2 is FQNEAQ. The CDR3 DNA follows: TGTGCCAGCTCCGCTGGGAGGCGGGGTGAGCAGTACTTC. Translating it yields CASSAGRRGEQYF.

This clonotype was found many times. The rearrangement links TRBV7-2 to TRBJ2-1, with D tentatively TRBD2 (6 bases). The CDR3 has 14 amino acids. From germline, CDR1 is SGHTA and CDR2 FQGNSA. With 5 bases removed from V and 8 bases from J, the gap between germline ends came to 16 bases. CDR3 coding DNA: TGTGCCAGCAGCAAAGACCGGGGGTCGTATGAGCAGTTCTTC. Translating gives CASSKDRGSYEQFF.

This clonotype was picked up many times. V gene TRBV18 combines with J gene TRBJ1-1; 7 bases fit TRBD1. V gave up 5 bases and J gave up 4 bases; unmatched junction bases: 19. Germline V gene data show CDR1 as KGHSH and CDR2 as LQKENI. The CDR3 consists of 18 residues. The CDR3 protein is CASSSSRQGSNRGTEAFF. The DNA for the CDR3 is TGTGCCAGCTCATCTAGTCGACAGGGATCGAATCGGGGCACTGAAGCTTTCTTT.

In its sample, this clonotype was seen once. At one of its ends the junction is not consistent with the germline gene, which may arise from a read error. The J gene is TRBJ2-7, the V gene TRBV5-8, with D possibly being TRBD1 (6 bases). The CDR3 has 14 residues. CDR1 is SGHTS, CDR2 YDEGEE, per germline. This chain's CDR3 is CACSLGQASYEQYF. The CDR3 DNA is TGTGCCTGCAGCTTGGGACAAGCCTCCTACGAGCAGTACTTC.

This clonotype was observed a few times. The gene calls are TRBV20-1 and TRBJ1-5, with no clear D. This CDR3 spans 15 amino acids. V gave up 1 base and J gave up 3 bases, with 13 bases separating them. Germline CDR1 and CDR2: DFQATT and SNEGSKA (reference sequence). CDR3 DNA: TGCAGTGCTAGAGCGTCTGGGGAGGTCAATCAGCCCCAGCATTTT. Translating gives CSARASGEVNQPQHF.

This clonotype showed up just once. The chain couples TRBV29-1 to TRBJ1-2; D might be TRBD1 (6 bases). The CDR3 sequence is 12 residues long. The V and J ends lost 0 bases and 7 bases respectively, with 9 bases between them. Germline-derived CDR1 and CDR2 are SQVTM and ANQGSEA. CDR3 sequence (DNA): TGCAGCGTTGAAGAAGGACAGTTTGGCTACACCTTC. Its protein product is CSVEEGQFGYTF.

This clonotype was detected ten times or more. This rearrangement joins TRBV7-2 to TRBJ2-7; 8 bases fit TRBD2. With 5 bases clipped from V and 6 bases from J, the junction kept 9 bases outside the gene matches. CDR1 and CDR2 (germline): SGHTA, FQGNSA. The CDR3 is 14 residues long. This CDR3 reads CASSPAGVRAEQYF. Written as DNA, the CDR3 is TGTGCCAGCAGCCCAGCGGGGGTTCGGGCCGAGCAGTACTTC.

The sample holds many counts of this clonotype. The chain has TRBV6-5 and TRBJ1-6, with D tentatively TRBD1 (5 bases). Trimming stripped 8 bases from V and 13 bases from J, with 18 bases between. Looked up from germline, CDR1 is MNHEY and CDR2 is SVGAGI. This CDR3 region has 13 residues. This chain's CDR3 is CASGDGRSLPLHF. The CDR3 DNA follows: TGTGCCAGCGGGGACGGCAGGAGTCTGCCCCTCCACTTT.

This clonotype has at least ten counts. This CDR3 is CASSLGTVVTDTQYF. As DNA, the CDR3 is TGTGCCAGCAGTTTAGGGACAGTTGTCACAGATACGCAGTATTTT. The rearrangement uses TRBV12-3 or TRBV12-4 and TRBJ2-3; D possibly corresponds to TRBD1 (6 bases). Deletions cut 1 base from V and 2 bases from J, with 10 bases between. The CDR3 has 15 residues.

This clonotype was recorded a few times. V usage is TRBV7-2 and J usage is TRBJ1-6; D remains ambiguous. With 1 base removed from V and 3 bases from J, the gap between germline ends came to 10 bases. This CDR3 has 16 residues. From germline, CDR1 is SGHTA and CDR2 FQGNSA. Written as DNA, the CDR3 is TGTGCCAGCAGCTTAGATATGGTGGGCTATAATTCACCCCTCCACTTT. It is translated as CASSLDMVGYNSPLHF. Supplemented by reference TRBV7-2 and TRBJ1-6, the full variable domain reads GAGVSQSPSNKVTEKGKDVELRCDPISGHTALYWYRQSLGQGLEFLIYFQGNSAPDKSGLPSDRFSAERTGGSVSTLTIQRTQQEDSAVYLCASSLDMVGYNSPLHFGNGTRLTVT.

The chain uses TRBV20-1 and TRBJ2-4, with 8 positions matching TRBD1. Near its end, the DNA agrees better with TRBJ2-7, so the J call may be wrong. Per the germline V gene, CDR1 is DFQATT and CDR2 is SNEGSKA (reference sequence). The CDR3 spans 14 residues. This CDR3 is CSAPMTGEAYEQYF. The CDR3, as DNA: TGCAGTGCTCCTATGACAGGGGAGGCCTACGAGCAGTACTTC.